This TCR beta chain stems from a study of blood T cell repertoires in COVID-19. This CDR3 has 16 residues. V lost 3 bases to trimming and J lost 0 bases; unmatched junction nucleotides: 6. The germline gives CDR1 SGHNT, CDR2 YYREEE (reference sequence). The method was immunoSEQ multiplex PCR; TCRdb's version includes in-frame clones alone and lacks a portion of them. The sample lists approximately 250,000 clones; more than 75% were seen once. The V gene is TRBV5-4, the J gene TRBJ2-1, with 7 bases fitting TRBD2. This clonotype originated in an older woman who had recovered from COVID-19. Material: peripheral blood. CDR3 protein: CASSSRGGSSYNEQFF. In DNA, the CDR3 is TGTGCCAGCAGCTCGCGCGGGGGAAGCTCCTACAATGAGCAGTTCTTC.